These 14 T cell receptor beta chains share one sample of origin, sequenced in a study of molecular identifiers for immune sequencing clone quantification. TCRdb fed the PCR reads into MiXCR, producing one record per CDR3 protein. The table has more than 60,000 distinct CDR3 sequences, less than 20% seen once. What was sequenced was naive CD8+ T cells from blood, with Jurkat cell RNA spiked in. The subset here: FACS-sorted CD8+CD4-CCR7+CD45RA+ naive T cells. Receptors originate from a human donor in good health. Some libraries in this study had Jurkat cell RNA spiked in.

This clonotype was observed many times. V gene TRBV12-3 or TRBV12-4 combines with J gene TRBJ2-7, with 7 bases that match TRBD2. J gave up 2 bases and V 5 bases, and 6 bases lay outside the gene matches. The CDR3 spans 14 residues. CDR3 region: CASSHGRQTYEQYF. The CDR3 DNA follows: TGTGCCAGCAGTCACGGGAGGCAGACCTACGAGCAGTACTTC.

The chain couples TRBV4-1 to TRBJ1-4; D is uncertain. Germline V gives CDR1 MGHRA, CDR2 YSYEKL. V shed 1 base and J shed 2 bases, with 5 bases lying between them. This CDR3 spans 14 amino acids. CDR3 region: CASSQGATNEKLFF. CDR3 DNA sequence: TGCGCCAGCAGCCAAGGGGCGACTAATGAAAAACTGTTTTTT.

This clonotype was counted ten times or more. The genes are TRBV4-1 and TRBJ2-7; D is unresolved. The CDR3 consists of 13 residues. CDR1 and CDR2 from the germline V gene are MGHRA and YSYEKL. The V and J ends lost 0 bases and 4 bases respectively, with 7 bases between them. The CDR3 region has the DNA TGCGCCAGCAGCCAAGATCAAGGGTACGAGCAGTACTTC. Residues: CASSQDQGYEQYF.

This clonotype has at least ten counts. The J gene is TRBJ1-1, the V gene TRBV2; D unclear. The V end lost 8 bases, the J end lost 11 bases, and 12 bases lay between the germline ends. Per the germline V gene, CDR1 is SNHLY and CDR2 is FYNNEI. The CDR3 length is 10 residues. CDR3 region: CASEGVHAFF. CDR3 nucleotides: TGTGCCAGCGAGGGAGTGCACGCTTTCTTT.

CDR3: CSARDTTGNYGYTF. CDR3 nucleotide sequence: TGCAGTGCTAGAGACACGACAGGAAACTATGGCTACACCTTC. The V call is TRBV20-1, the J call TRBJ1-2; weak D call: TRBD1 (6 bases). The germline V gene has CDR1 DFQATT and CDR2 SNEGSKA (reference sequence). Trimming removed 0 bases from V and 2 bases from J, with 10 bases in between. The CDR3 spans 14 residues.

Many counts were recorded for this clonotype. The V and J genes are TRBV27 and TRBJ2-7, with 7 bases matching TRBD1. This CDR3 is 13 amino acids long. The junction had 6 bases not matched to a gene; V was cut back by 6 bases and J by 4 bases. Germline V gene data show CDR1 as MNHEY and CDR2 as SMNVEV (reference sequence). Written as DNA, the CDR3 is TGTGCCAGCAGCCCCGGGACAGCATACGAGCAGTACTTC. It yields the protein CASSPGTAYEQYF.

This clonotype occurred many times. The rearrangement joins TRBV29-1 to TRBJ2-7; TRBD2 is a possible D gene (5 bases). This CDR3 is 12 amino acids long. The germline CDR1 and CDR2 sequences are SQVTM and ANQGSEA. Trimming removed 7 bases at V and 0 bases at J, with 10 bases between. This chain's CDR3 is CSAVRGSYEQYF. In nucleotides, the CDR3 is TGCAGCGCCGTCCGGGGCTCCTACGAGCAGTACTTC.

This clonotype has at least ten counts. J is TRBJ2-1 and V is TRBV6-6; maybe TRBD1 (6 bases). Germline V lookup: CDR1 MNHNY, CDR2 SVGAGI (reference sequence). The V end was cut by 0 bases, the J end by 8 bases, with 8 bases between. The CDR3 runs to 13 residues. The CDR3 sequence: CASSYSSGDEQFF. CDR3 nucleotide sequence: TGTGCCAGCAGTTACTCGTCAGGGGATGAGCAGTTCTTC.

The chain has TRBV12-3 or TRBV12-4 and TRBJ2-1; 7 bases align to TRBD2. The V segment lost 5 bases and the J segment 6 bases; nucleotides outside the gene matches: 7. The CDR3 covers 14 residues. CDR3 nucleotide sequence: TGTGCCAGCAGTCCAACTAGCGACACCAATGAGCAGTTCTTC. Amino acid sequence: CASSPTSDTNEQFF.

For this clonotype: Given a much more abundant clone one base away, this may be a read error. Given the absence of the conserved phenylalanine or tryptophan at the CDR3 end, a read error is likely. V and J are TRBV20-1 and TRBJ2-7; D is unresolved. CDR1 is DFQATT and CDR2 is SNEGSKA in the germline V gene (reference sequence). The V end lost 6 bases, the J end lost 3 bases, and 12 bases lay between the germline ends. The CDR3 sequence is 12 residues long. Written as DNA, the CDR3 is TGCAGTGCCCACCCGGGTGGCTACGAGCAGTACTCC. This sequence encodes CSAHPGGYEQYS.

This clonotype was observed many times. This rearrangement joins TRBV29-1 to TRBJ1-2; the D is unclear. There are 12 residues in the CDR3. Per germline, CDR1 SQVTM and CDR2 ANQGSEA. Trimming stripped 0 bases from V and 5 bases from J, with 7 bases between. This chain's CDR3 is CSVEELGYGYTF. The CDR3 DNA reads TGCAGCGTTGAAGAGTTAGGGTATGGCTACACCTTC.

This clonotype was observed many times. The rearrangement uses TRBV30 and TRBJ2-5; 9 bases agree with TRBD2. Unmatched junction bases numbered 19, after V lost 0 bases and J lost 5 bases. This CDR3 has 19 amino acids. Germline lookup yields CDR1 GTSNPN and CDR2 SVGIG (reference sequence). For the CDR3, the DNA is TGTGCCTGGAGTGTAGGCCTAGCGGGATTTAATCCTTTTATGGAGACCCAGTACTTC. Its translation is CAWSVGLAGFNPFMETQYF.

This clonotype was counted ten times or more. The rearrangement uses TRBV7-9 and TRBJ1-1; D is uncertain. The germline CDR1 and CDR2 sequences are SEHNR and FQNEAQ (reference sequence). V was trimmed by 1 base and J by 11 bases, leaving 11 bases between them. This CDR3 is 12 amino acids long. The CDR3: CASSLGLQGAFF. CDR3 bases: TGTGCCAGCAGCTTAGGATTACAAGGGGCTTTCTTT.

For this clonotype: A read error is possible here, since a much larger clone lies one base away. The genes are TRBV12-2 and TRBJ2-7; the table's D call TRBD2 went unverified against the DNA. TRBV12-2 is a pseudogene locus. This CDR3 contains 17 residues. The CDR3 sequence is CASRLDPAGGPAHEQYF. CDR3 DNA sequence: TGTGCAAGTCGCTTAGACCCAGCGGGAGGGCCAGCCCACGAGCAGTACTTC.